This TCR beta chain was sequenced for a study of blood T cell repertoires in COVID-19. Study context: Sites across the United States, Italy and Spain contributed samples from acute and convalescent COVID-19. From T cells, B-cell-depleted T cells, or PBMCs came the material, which was cDNA or gDNA.

V lost 0 bases and J 4 bases, leaving 12 bases between the germline ends. The germline V gene has CDR1 ENHRY and CDR2 SYGVKD. The CDR3 consists of 15 residues. This table comes from immunoSEQ multiplex PCR, and its TCRdb copy is limited to in-frame clones, with some not included. The table has about 210,000 clones, 84% seen once. The chain is built from TRBV10-3 and TRBJ1-1; D perhaps matches TRBD1 (6 bases). This sequence originates from a man aged 45 to 65 with active or convalescent COVID-19. Sequencing input: peripheral blood. The DNA for the CDR3 is TGTGCCATCAGTGAGTCTGGGGGCTGGGGCACTGAAGCTTTCTTT. Encoded protein: CAISESGGWGTEAFF.